These T cell receptor beta chains were read from a single sample in a study of graft-versus-host responses after intestinal transplantation. Libraries were prepared by immunoSEQ multiplex PCR; TCRdb keeps only in-frame clonotypes and omits some of them. The table records about 35,000 clones, nearly 95% of them present only once. Their antigens are not known. Sequences were derived from unstimulated CD8+ T cells sorted from spleen or lymph node cells, sampled before transplant. These receptors were collected from a human donor who was the organ donor for an intestinal transplant. CDR3s include the opening cysteine and the closing phenylalanine or tryptophan. Fields, in order: V gene, J gene, D gene, clone size, CDR3 protein, CDR3 DNA. D genes are given only for firm matches. The size of a clone is reported for some rows only, either as once, few or many, or as a class for expanded clones.

TRBV9	TRBJ2-1	TRBD1	NA	CASSEPRGQGWNEQFF	TGTGCCAGCAGCGAACCCCGGGGACAGGGGTGGAATGAGCAGTTCTTC
TRBV2	TRBJ2-1	NA	NA	CASSAGGNEQFF	TGTGCCAGCTCGGCCGGTGGCAATGAGCAGTTCTTC
TRBV4-1	TRBJ2-1	TRBD2	NA	CASSQTSGFYNEQFF	TGCGCCAGCAGCCAAACTAGCGGGTTCTACAATGAGCAGTTCTTC
TRBV12-2	TRBJ2-7	NA	NA	CASRPATDRRTYEQYF	TGTGCAAGTCGACCAGCGACGGACCGTCGGACCTACGAGCAGTACTTC
TRBV28	TRBJ2-1	TRBD2	NA	CASSLLGLAGAPLYNEQFF	TGTGCCAGCAGTTTACTGGGACTAGCGGGAGCCCCGCTCTACAATGAGCAGTTCTTC
TRBV9	TRBJ2-3	TRBD2	NA	CASSASGSSTDTQYF	TGTGCCAGCAGCGCCAGCGGGAGTAGCACAGATACGCAGTATTTT
TRBV5-1	TRBJ2-1	NA	NA	CASSLGQGPNEQFF	TGCGCCAGCAGCTTGGGGCAGGGACCCAATGAGCAGTTCTTC
TRBV7-6	TRBJ2-3	TRBD2	NA	CASSPTRGLAGFSTDTQYF	TGTGCCAGCAGCCCCACCCGGGGACTAGCGGGATTTAGCACAGATACGCAGTATTTT
TRBV4-1	TRBJ2-7	NA	NA	CASSQEGGVGRTTYEQYF	TGCGCCAGCAGCCAAGAAGGAGGGGTGGGACGTACGACCTACGAGCAGTACTTC
TRBV28	TRBJ1-3	NA	NA	CASSRDLLALGNTIYF	TGTGCCAGCAGTAGGGACCTACTTGCCTTGGGAAACACCATATATTTT
TRBV6-4	TRBJ2-2	TRBD2	NA	CASSASGTGELFF	TGTGCCAGCAGTGCTAGCGGCACCGGGGAGCTGTTTTTT
TRBV28	TRBJ2-3	NA	once	CASSLNRLSVRPYTQYF	TGTGCCAGCAGTTTAAACAGATTGTCGGTTAGGCCCTACACGCAGTATTTT
TRBV7-2	TRBJ2-1	TRBD2	NA	CASSSGTNHYNEQFF	TGTGCCAGCAGCTCCGGGACTAACCATTACAATGAGCAGTTCTTC
TRBV30	TRBJ1-5	TRBD1	NA	CAWREGGTGQFFQPQHF	TGTGCCTGGAGAGAGGGAGGGACGGGACAGTTCTTTCAGCCCCAGCATTTT
TRBV11-2	TRBJ1-3	NA	NA	CASSLDMGVSGNTIYF	TGTGCCAGCAGCTTAGATATGGGGGTCTCTGGAAACACCATATATTTT
TRBV2	TRBJ2-1	TRBD2	NA	CASSSTGLALYNEQFF	TGTGCCAGCAGTTCCACGGGACTAGCCCTTTACAATGAGCAGTTCTTC
TRBV27	TRBJ1-2	NA	NA	CASSLRANYGYTF	TGTGCCAGCAGTTTAAGGGCCAACTATGGCTACACCTTC
TRBV14	TRBJ1-2	NA	NA	CASSPRKLDGYTF	TGTGCCAGCAGCCCCAGAAAACTTGATGGCTACACCTTC
TRBV6-1	TRBJ1-6	TRBD1	NA	CATRQGPSPLHF	TGTGCCACGCGACAGGGACCTTCACCCCTCCACTTT
TRBV4-1	TRBJ2-7	NA	NA	CASSPSQVPTYEQYF	TGCGCCAGCAGCCCCTCGCAGGTCCCCACCTACGAGCAGTACTTC
TRBV29-1	TRBJ1-1	NA	NA	CSVVRTGVGVVDTEAFF	TGCAGCGTTGTCAGGACGGGGGTGGGGGTAGTTGACACTGAAGCTTTCTTT
TRBV7-3	TRBJ2-7	TRBD2	NA	CASSPSGGALDEQYF	TGTGCCAGCAGCCCTTCCGGGGGGGCTCTGGACGAGCAGTACTTC
TRBV9	TRBJ2-7	TRBD1	NA	CASSVQGDRDEQYF	TGTGCCAGCAGCGTTCAAGGGGACAGGGACGAGCAGTACTTC
TRBV7-9	TRBJ2-3	NA	NA	CASSFRGRAVTDTQYF	TGTGCCAGCAGCTTCCGCGGCAGGGCTGTTACAGATACGCAGTATTTT
TRBV28	TRBJ2-1	TRBD2	once	CASSFWTSGNNEQFF	TGTGCCAGCAGTTTCTGGACTAGCGGGAACAATGAGCAGTTCTTC
TRBV7-3	TRBJ2-2	TRBD2	NA	CASSSMTGTSRAGELFF	TGTGCCAGCAGCTCGATGACCGGGACTAGTAGGGCCGGGGAGCTGTTTTTT
TRBV6-5	TRBJ2-7	TRBD1	NA	CASSYSGTGLHEQYF	TGTGCCAGCAGTTACTCGGGGACAGGTCTCCACGAGCAGTACTTC
TRBV27	TRBJ2-7	NA	NA	CASSPNWGYEQYF	TGTGCCAGCAGCCCGAATTGGGGCTACGAGCAGTACTTC
TRBV5-4	TRBJ2-3	TRBD2	NA	CASSSSGRPDTQYF	TGTGCCAGCAGCTCTAGCGGGAGGCCAGATACGCAGTATTTT
TRBV2	TRBJ2-3	NA	NA	CASTPGGLDTQYF	TGTGCCAGCACTCCCGGAGGGCTAGATACGCAGTATTTT
TRBV2	TRBJ2-7	NA	NA	CATHRGQYF	TGTGCCACACACCGGGGGCAGTACTTC
TRBV6-5	TRBJ2-7	NA	NA	CASSYSSLSDYEQYF	TGTGCCAGCAGTTACTCCAGCCTTTCAGACTACGAGCAGTACTTC
TRBV4-3	TRBJ1-1	NA	NA	CASSQEQGTEAFF	TGCGCCAGCAGCCAAGAACAGGGCACTGAAGCTTTCTTT
TRBV7-6	TRBJ1-3	NA	NA	CASSPLAGVDSGNTIYF	TGTGCCAGCAGCCCCCTCGCAGGGGTGGACTCTGGAAACACCATATATTTT
TRBV6-4	TRBJ2-1	TRBD2	NA	CASSDYPQTSGSFF	TGTGCCAGCAGTGACTATCCTCAGACTAGCGGGAGTTTCTTC
TRBV13	TRBJ2-7	NA	NA	CASSFEGSYEQYF	TGTGCCAGCAGCTTCGAGGGTTCCTACGAGCAGTACTTC